This T cell receptor beta chain originates from a study of cytomegalovirus exposure and HLA in healthy donors. In this sample, this clone turned up once. The target antigen is unknown. The PCR ran on 60 Vbeta and 13 Jbeta primers. The table came from immunoSEQ multiplex PCR; TCRdb's copy has only in-frame clones and leaves some out. The data contain 150,000 to 200,000 clones, approximately 88% of them singletons. The CDR3 sequence is 16 residues long. Germline V gene lookup returns CDR1 SGHTS and CDR2 YDEGEE. Unmatched junction bases numbered 6, after V lost 1 base and J lost 0 bases. Overall study results and limits: Associated with cytomegalovirus, according to the listing, were some 150 TCR beta chains. Apart from CMV serostatus, no immune exposure information was available.

Sequencing was performed on PBMCs. The receptor comes from a boy between 10 and 17 years old in good health and CMV-seronegative. The chain couples TRBV5-8 to TRBJ1-2; TRBD1 matches at 7 bases. CDR3 DNA sequence: TGTGCCAGCAGCTTGCGGGGGACAGCTGCTAACTATGGCTACACCTTC. Protein sequence: CASSLRGTAANYGYTF.